This T cell receptor beta chain derives from a study of siplizumab effects on memory and regulatory T cells. Findings and limits, study-wide: Apparently key alloresponse contributors, naive T cells also seemed more diverse than memory cells. Naive-or-memory phenotypes were unassignable for roughly 80-97% of proliferating CD4+ or CD8+ clones. Alloreactive sequences traceable to unstimulated CD4+ memory cells declined significantly under siplizumab.

Assay used: immunoSEQ multiplex PCR; TCRdb lists only in-frame clones, some missing. The sample has 90,000 to 150,000 clones; over 85% are singletons. Notes on this clone: Its matching antigen is unknown.

The sequence was collected from a human donor in good health. Sequencing input: non-Treg CD4+ T cells sorted from blood.

The CDR3 region is CASSELMAEAFF. DNA for the CDR3: TGTGCCAGCTCCGAGTTGATGGCTGAAGCTTTCTTT. The rearrangement joins TRBV18 to TRBJ1-1; D not resolved. Germline lookup yields CDR1 KGHSH and CDR2 LQKENI. V was pared by 6 bases and J by 6 bases, with 11 bases between. This CDR3 region has 12 residues.